The 5 T cell receptor beta chains in this list originate from one sample, sequenced in a study of blood T cell repertoires in COVID-19. This table comes from immunoSEQ multiplex PCR, and its TCRdb copy is limited to in-frame clones, with some not included. The sample yields about 200,000 clones, about 80% seen once. The sample consisted of peripheral blood. The receptor source for this set is a human donor with acute or convalescent COVID-19. The donor label of this sample is uncertain.

V gene TRBV7-8 combines with J gene TRBJ1-6, with D perhaps TRBD1 (6 bases). Germline assignment: CDR1 SGHVS and CDR2 FQNEAQ. The CDR3 covers 16 residues. V shed 3 bases and J shed 10 bases, with 19 bases lying between them. CDR3 DNA: TGTGCCAGCAGCTTGGTGCGGGGGGGCATGGGGTCACCCCTCCACTTT. It specifies CASSLVRGGMGSPLHF.

The J gene is TRBJ1-5, the V gene TRBV7-9; tentative D call: TRBD1 (6 bases). Germline V gives CDR1 SEHNR, CDR2 FQNEAQ (reference sequence). CDR3 length: 14 residues. V gave up 1 base and J gave up 6 bases, with 10 bases separating them. The CDR3 protein is CASSLDRAGQPQHF. CDR3 nucleotides: TGTGCCAGCAGCTTAGACAGGGCCGGTCAGCCCCAGCATTTT. Full variable domain (missing parts from reference TRBV7-9 and TRBJ1-5): DTGVSQNPRHKITKRGQNVTFRCDPISEHNRLYWYRQTLGQGPEFLTYFQNEAQLEKSRLLSDRFSAERPKGSFSTLEIQRTEQGDSAMYLCASSLDRAGQPQHFGDGTRLSIL.

V is TRBV27 and J is TRBJ1-1, with a weak D call TRBD1 (5 bases). CDR1 and CDR2 (germline): MNHEY, SMNVEV (reference sequence). Deletions cut 8 bases from V and 2 bases from J, with 18 bases between. There are 15 residues in the CDR3. CDR3 coding DNA: TGTGCCAGCGTGGAGGGCTGGGGACGAAACACTGAAGCTTTCTTT. The encoded protein is CASVEGWGRNTEAFF.

The chain recombines TRBV12-3 or TRBV12-4 with TRBJ1-2; D is possibly TRBD1 (5 bases). V was cut by 6 bases and J by 8 bases, with 16 bases left in between. This CDR3 comprises 13 residues. CDR3 loop: CASSFQGKGGYTF. CDR3 sequence (DNA): TGTGCCAGCAGCTTCCAGGGTAAAGGCGGCTACACCTTC.

V and J are TRBV28 and TRBJ1-1; unclear D gene. There are 13 residues in the CDR3. Trimming took off 4 bases at V and 1 base at J, with 7 bases between the two ends. Germline V gives CDR1 MDHEN, CDR2 SYDVKM. Here the CDR3 DNA reads TGTGCCAGCAGTTCCGCGTGGAACACTGAAGCTTTCTTT. Translation gives CASSSAWNTEAFF.